This TCR beta chain was identified in a study of cytomegalovirus exposure and HLA in healthy donors. Study findings and constraints: The CMV antigen specificity of a few CMV-associated chains was confirmed through in vitro analysis. Immune exposure was documented only through CMV serostatus. A later analysis found TCR association rates differed by HLA locus, highest for DRB1 and lowest for HLA-C.

PCR used 60 Vbeta primers and 13 Jbeta primers. Produced via immunoSEQ multiplex PCR; TCRdb's table is partial and in-frame only. The data hold 150,000 to 250,000 clones, with roughly 85% observed a single time. Concerning this clone itself: Antigen: not known.

Germline values: CDR1 MDHEN, CDR2 SYDVKM. The CDR3 runs 14 residues. Trimming removed 3 bases from V and 5 bases from J, with 13 bases in between. The source is a woman aged 25 to 39 in good health and CMV-seropositive. The genes are TRBV28 and TRBJ1-1, with D perhaps TRBD1 (5 bases). The sample consisted of PBMCs. The CDR3 nucleotides read TGTGCCAGCAGTTTGCCCAGGGTAGGGACTGAAGCTTTCTTT. It specifies CASSLPRVGTEAFF.